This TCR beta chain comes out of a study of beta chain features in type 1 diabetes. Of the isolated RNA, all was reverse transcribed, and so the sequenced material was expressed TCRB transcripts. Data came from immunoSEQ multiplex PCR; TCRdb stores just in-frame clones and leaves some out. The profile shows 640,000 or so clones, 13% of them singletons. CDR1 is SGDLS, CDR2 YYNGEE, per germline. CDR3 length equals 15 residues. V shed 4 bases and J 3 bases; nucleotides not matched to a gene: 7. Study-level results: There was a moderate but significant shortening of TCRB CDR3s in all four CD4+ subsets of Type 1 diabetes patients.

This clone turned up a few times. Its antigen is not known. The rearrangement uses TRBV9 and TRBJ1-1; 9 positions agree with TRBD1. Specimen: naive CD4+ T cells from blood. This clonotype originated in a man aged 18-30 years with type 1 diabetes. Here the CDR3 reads CASSSMGQGYTEAFF. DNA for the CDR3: TGTGCCAGCAGCTCTATGGGACAGGGCTACACTGAAGCTTTCTTT.